This T cell receptor (beta chain) emerged from a study of T-cell reconstitution after alpha-beta-depleted transplantation in children. Regarding the study as a whole: There were reportedly several hundred expanded graft clones from which alpha-beta T cells came about two months after transplant. TCRbeta diversity was high at day 60 in some patients (a result of surviving recipient T cells and thymic progenitors). Among T cells one year after transplant, newly produced cells accounted for most counts and diversity.

This clonotype occurred many times. Antigen: not known. The CDR3 extends over 14 amino acids. Trimming shortened V by 6 bases and J by 3 bases, and 12 bases separated the two germline ends. From germline, CDR1 is MNHEY and CDR2 SMNVEV (reference sequence). Unique molecular identifiers featured in how the TCRbeta library was prepared. TCRdb re-analysed the PCR reads in MiXCR, keeping a single row per CDR3 protein. The data show about 310,000 distinct CDR3 sequences, with 20% to 30% seen just once and about 10% held by the top ten. The clonotype was recovered from a male patient younger than 18 who had a stem cell transplant for acute lymphoblastic leukemia, so the T cells may come from the graft donor. The chain joins TRBV27 to TRBJ2-4; D gene ambiguous. Specimen: PBMCs, mostly from graft donor cells, collected 180 days after TCRalphabeta/CD19-depleted stem cell transplant. In nucleotides, the CDR3 is TGTGCCAGCAGCGACTTGTTAGTCAAAAACATTCAGTACTTC. Its translation: CASSDLLVKNIQYF.